Given below is one TCR beta chain in context. The target antigen is unknown. Making cDNA involved eight separate reactions per sample. TCRalpha along with TCRbeta cDNA was subjected to two nested PCRs lasting about 16 and 10 cycles. Using the 5' RACE reads, TCRdb records one entry per CDR3 protein without DNA. The sample spans fewer than 550,000 distinct CDR3 sequences; the ten largest clones claim 2% to 3%. Germline values: CDR1 SGHRS, CDR2 YFSETQ. This CDR3 is built from 16 residues. This entry belongs to a study of monozygotic twins with inflammatory bowel disease. The study's findings and limits: IBD patients displayed reduced TCRbeta diversity (inverse Simpson) when set against healthy co-twins.

The chain uses TRBV5-1 and TRBJ1-3; no DNA is available, so the TRBD1 call from TCRdb remains unchecked. The sample taken for sequencing was blood. This receptor was identified in a human donor with ulcerative colitis or Crohn's disease, or a healthy co-twin of an affected twin (not recorded which). CDR3: CASSLPGQASGNTIYF.